This T cell receptor (beta chain) was profiled in a study of blood T cell repertoires in COVID-19. Background on the study: In each case, the material was cDNA or gDNA derived from T cells, B-cell-depleted T cells, or PBMCs.

Sequencing used immunoSEQ multiplex PCR; TCRdb keeps in-frame clones, though not all of them. The table shows a few hundred thousand clones, with around 82% occurring only once. The V gene lost 1 base and the J gene lost 5 bases, with 11 bases spanning the gap. The CDR3 covers 15 residues. Germline assignment: CDR1 LGHNA and CDR2 YSLEER. Seattle patient enrollment occurred during active infection, with longitudinal follow-up thereafter. The chain employs TRBV4-3 and TRBJ1-4; D ambiguous. The clonotype comes from a person aged 70 to 85 with COVID-19, enrolled during active disease. Source material: peripheral blood. The CDR3 region has the DNA TGCGCCAGCAGCCAAGGCCAAGTAACAAATGAAAAACTGTTTTTT. It specifies CASSQGQVTNEKLFF.